This TCR beta chain originates from a study of a mutant IDH1 vaccine in newly diagnosed glioma. Across the study: Treated patients, averaging roughly 44 years, were approximately 60% male and roughly 40% female. Most had both radiotherapy and temozolomide beforehand; others had only one. Study findings and constraints: Top-clonotype changes in peripheral T cells seemed unrelated to pseudoprogression.

Regarding time point: baseline, week 1 (first vaccination visit). Treatment meaning: pre-vaccination baseline after standard-of-care therapy. There were new WHO grade 3 or 4 astrocytomas in the donors, and these were IDH1-mutant and ATRX-lost. The protocol was immunoSEQ multiplex PCR, while the TCRdb copy is restricted to in-frame clones and leaves out a portion. This table holds around 59,000 clones, 91% found once. On this clone: Its antigen remains unidentified.

Trimming took off 4 bases at V and 11 bases at J, with 21 bases between the two ends. CDR3 length: 14 residues. CDR1 is SGHTS, CDR2 YDEGEE, per germline. The chain has TRBV5-8 and TRBJ1-1, with D maybe TRBD1 (6 bases). Sequencing was performed on PBMCs, taken from a glioma patient treated with radiotherapy, temozolomide or both. This clonotype was sampled from a man aged 50 or older with glioma. As DNA, the CDR3 is TGTGCCAGCAGCCCCTGGTTGGGGGGCCGCGATGCTTTCTTT. This sequence encodes CASSPWLGGRDAFF.